Listed here are 5 T cell receptor beta chains from one sample, sequenced in a study of radiation and T cells in renal cell carcinoma. As to time point: blood 2 weeks post-SBRT. Treatment of the sample: 15 Gy SBRT to primary tumor, nephrectomy 4 weeks later. Here immunoSEQ multiplex PCR was the method, and the copy in TCRdb shows in-frame clones only, minus some. The profile covers just over 150,000 clones, with 87% appearing a single time and roughly 13% taken by the ten largest. Sequences were derived from blood, sampled from a patient whose treatment included radiotherapy and nephrectomy. The receptors were gathered from a woman aged 45-60 years with renal cell carcinoma.

The chain has TRBV14 and TRBJ1-1; tentative D call: TRBD1 (6 bases). The CDR3 is 13 residues long. Trimming took off 6 bases at V and 7 bases at J, with 15 bases between the two ends. CDR1 SGHDN and CDR2 FVKESK come from the germline V gene. The CDR3 bases are TGTGCCAGCAGATACACAGGGTACCATGAAGCTTTCTTT. This encodes CASRYTGYHEAFF.

As DNA, the CDR3 is TGCAGCGTTGGCAGCAGAACTAATGAAAAACTGTTTTTT. It encodes CSVGSRTNEKLFF. The chain recombines TRBV29-1 with TRBJ1-4; no definite D call. Trimming left V 4 bases short and J 1 base short, with 7 bases between. Germline V gene data show CDR1 as SQVTM and CDR2 as ANQGSEA. This CDR3 comprises 13 residues.

The chain links TRBV5-6 to TRBJ2-3, with TRBD2 matching 14 bases. The ends lost 0 bases at V and 1 base at J; junction bases unmatched: 4. In germline, CDR1 is SGHDT, CDR2 YYEEEE. The CDR3 contains 18 residues. The DNA for the CDR3 is TGTGCCAGCAGCTTGGTATGGGGACTAGCGGGAGGCACAGATACGCAGTATTTT. Translation gives CASSLVWGLAGGTDTQYF.

CDR3 protein: CASSKGQNTEAFF. The DNA for the CDR3 is TGTGCCAGCTCAAAAGGACAAAACACTGAAGCTTTCTTT. The chain couples TRBV18 to TRBJ1-1; weak D call: TRBD1 (5 bases). This CDR3 comprises 13 residues. Trimming removed 5 bases from V and 2 bases from J, with 9 bases in between. Germline CDR1 KGHSH, CDR2 LQKENI.

This chain links TRBV7-9 with TRBJ2-5; D possibly corresponds to TRBD1 (6 bases). Germline V gene data show CDR1 as SEHNR and CDR2 as FQNEAQ (reference sequence). The V gene lost 1 base and the J gene lost 4 bases, with 7 bases spanning the gap. The CDR3 consists of 13 residues. CDR3 amino acids: CASSLVQGETQYF. The DNA of the CDR3 is TGTGCCAGCAGCTTAGTACAGGGAGAGACCCAGTACTTC.